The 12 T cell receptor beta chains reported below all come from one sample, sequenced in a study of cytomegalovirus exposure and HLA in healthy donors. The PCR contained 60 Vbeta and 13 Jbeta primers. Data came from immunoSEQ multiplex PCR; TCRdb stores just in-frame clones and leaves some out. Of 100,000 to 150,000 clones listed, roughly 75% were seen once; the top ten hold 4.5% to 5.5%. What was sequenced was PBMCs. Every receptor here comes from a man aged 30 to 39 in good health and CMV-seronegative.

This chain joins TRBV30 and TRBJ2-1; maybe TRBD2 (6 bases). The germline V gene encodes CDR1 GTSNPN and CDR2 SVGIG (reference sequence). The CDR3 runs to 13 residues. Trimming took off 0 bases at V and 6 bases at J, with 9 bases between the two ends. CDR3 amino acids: CAWSVGRFNEQFF. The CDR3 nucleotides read TGTGCCTGGAGTGTCGGGAGATTCAATGAGCAGTTCTTC.

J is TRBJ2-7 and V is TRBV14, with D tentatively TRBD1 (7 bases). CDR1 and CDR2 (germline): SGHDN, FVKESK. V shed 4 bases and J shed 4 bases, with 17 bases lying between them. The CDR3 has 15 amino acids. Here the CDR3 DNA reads TGTGCCAGCAGCCCTAGGGGGCGGGAAGCGTACGAGCAGTACTTC. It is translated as CASSPRGREAYEQYF.

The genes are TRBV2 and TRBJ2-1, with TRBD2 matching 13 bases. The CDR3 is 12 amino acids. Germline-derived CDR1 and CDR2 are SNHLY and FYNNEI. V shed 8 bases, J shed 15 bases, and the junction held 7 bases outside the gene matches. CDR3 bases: TGTGCCAGCGCAACTAGCGGGGGGGGCCTGTTCTTC. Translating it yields CASATSGGGLFF.

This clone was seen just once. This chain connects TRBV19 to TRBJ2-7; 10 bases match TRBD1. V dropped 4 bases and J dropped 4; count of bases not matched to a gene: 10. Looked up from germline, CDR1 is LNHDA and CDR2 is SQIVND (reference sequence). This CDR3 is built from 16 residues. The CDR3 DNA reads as TGTGCCAGTAGTAAGGGGACAGGGGCCTCGAGTTACGAGCAGTACTTC. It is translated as CASSKGTGASSYEQYF.

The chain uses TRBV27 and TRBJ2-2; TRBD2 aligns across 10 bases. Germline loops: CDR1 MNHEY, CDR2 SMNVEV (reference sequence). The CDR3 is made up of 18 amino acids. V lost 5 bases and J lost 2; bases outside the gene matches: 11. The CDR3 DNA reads TGTGCCAGCAGTCCCGGGATCGGACTAGCGGCCAACACCGGGGAGCTGTTTTTT. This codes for CASSPGIGLAANTGELFF.

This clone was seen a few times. This CDR3 is CASSPTGGGGYEQYF. CDR3 DNA: TGTGCCAGCAGTCCAACAGGGGGGGGAGGCTACGAGCAGTACTTC. The chain uses TRBV7-3 and TRBJ2-7, with TRBD1 as a possible D gene (8 bases). CDR1 is SGHTA, CDR2 FQGTGA, per germline. Trimming left V 6 bases short and J 3 bases short, with 18 bases between. The CDR3 is 15 residues long.

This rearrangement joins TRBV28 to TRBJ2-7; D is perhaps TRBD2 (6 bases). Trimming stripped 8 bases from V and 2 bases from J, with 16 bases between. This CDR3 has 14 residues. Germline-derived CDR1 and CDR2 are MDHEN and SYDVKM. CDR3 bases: TGTGCCAGCGTATCCTACAGGACTACCTACGAGCAGTACTTC. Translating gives CASVSYRTTYEQYF.

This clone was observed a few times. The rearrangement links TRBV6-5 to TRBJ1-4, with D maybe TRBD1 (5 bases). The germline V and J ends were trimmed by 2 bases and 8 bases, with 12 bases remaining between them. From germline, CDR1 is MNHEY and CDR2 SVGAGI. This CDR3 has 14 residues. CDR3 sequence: CASSYGDFREKLFF. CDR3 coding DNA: TGTGCCAGCAGTTACGGGGACTTTCGGGAAAAACTGTTTTTT.

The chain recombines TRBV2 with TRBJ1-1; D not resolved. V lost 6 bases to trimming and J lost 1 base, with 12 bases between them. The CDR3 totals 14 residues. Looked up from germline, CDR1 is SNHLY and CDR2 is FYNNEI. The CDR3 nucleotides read TGTGCCAGCAGGACCCCACGGGGGAACACTGAAGCTTTCTTT. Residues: CASRTPRGNTEAFF. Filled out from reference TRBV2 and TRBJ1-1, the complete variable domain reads EPEVTQTPSHQVTQMGQEVILRCVPISNHLYFYWYRQILGQKVEFLVSFYNNEISEKSEIFDDQFSVERPDGSNFTLKIRSTKLEDSAMYFCASRTPRGNTEAFFGQGTRLTVV.

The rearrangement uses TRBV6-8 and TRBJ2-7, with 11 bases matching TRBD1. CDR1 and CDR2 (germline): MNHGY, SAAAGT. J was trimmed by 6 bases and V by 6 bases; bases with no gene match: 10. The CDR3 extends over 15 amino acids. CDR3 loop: CASRTTGTGGTEQYF. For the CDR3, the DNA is TGTGCCAGCAGGACTACCGGGACAGGGGGTACCGAGCAGTACTTC.

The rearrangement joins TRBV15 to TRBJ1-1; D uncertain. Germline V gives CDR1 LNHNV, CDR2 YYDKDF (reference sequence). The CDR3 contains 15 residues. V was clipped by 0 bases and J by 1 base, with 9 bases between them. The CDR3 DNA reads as TGTGCCACCAGCAGAGAGGTCGAGGGGAACACTGAAGCTTTCTTT. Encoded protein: CATSREVEGNTEAFF.

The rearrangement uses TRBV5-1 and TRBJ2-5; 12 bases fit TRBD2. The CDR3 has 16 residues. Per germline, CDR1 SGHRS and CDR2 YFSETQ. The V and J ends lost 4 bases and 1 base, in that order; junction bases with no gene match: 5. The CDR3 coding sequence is TGCGCCAGCAGCACCGGACTAGCGGGGATCCAAGAGACCCAGTACTTC. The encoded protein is CASSTGLAGIQETQYF.